This paragraph covers one T cell receptor (beta chain) sequence. The data were obtained in a study of cytomegalovirus exposure and HLA in healthy donors. The CDR3 sequence is 16 residues long. V lost 8 bases, J lost 1 base, and 13 bases stayed unmatched. Per germline, CDR1 SGHVS and CDR2 FQNEAQ. The study ran its PCR with 60 Vbeta and 13 Jbeta primers. The protocol was immunoSEQ multiplex PCR, while the TCRdb copy is restricted to in-frame clones and leaves out a portion. The profile shows around 120,000 clones, roughly four fifths of them singletons. The sequence derives from a woman aged 45-65 years in good health and CMV-seronegative. V usage is TRBV7-8 and J usage is TRBJ1-1; 7 bases line up with TRBD1. The sequenced sample consisted of PBMCs. CDR3 sequence: CASLKGARGPNTEAFF. The DNA for the CDR3 is TGTGCCAGCTTAAAGGGGGCAAGGGGGCCGAACACTGAAGCTTTCTTT.